Sequencing of this TCR beta chain was carried out in a study of shared clonotypes between healthy human individuals. At the level of the study: With ages of 18 to 49, the donors were a couple of women and three men.

Here immunoSEQ multiplex PCR was the method, and the copy in TCRdb shows in-frame clones only, minus some. The sample comprises under 600,000 clones, 75% to 80% of which are singletons, and around 12% rests with the top ten. CDR3 length: 15 residues. V gave up 0 bases and J gave up 0 bases, with 9 bases separating them. The germline CDR1 and CDR2 sequences are SGHRS and YFSETQ. What was sequenced was PBMCs. V gene TRBV5-1 combines with J gene TRBJ2-5; a weak D match, TRBD2 (5 bases). This TCR was recovered from a woman aged 40 to 55 in good health. Some clones in this sample may be carry-over from other donors' samples. DNA for the CDR3: TGCGCCAGCAGCTTGGGCGGAGGTAACCAAGAGACCCAGTACTTC. Translation: CASSLGGGNQETQYF.